This TCR beta chain was recorded in a study of T cell responses to AZD1222 COVID-19 vaccine. This clone is a singleton in its sample. This table comes from immunoSEQ multiplex PCR, and its TCRdb copy is limited to in-frame clones, with some not included. The sample holds 100,000 to 130,000 clones, 89% seen once. The material sequenced was peripheral blood, taken on day 0 of MenACWY control vaccination. This TCR came from an adult in good health.

The CDR3 protein is CASRPGQVSYEQYF. In nucleotides, the CDR3 is TGTGCCAGTAGGCCGGGACAGGTTTCCTACGAGCAGTACTTC. This sequence joins TRBV19 and TRBJ2-7, with 8 bases fitting TRBD1. J was trimmed by 1 base and V by 6 bases; bases with no gene match: 5. CDR3 size: 14 residues. Germline V gives CDR1 LNHDA, CDR2 SQIVND (reference sequence).